This TCR beta chain was identified during a study of T cells after yellow fever vaccination. The authors made TCR cDNA by 5'RACE template switching, adding a universal primer site and UMIs. TCRdb called the 5' RACE reads again in MiXCR, with one record for every CDR3 protein. Found here are approximately 510,000 distinct CDR3 sequences, just over 20% of them singletons; the top ten hold about 16%. CDR3 length: 17 residues. V lost 6 bases to trimming and J lost 5 bases; unmatched junction nucleotides: 16. Looked up from germline, CDR1 is MDHEN and CDR2 is SYDVKM. Sample: PBMCs, taken roughly 20 days after the first yellow fever vaccination. The genes are TRBV28 and TRBJ2-5; 9 nucleotides match TRBD1. This TCR was sampled from a man between 18 and 29 years old who received the YFV17D yellow fever vaccine. Here the CDR3 reads CASSSPLGGQGGETQYF. The CDR3 nucleotides are TGTGCCAGCAGCTCCCCCCTGGGGGGACAGGGTGGGGAGACCCAGTACTTC.